The subject of this entry is one T cell receptor beta chain. Its binding antigen is unknown. Library method: the immunoSEQ multiplex PCR assay. The multiplex PCR relied on a mix of 60 forward primers for TCR Vbeta segments and 13 reverse primers for TCR Jbeta segments. The CDR3 region of rearranged TCR beta genes was amplified from genomic DNA by a multiplex PCR assay. Amplified TCR beta libraries were sequenced as 87-base-pair reads on the Illumina HiSeq System. As for the authors' bioinformatics: A later analysis tallied 75 million to 95 million unique TCR beta chains across the approximately 670 repertoires, and approximately 11 million of those chains were shared by two or more donors. A nearest-neighbor algorithm error-corrected the raw reads and collapsed the reads into unique sequences, merging closely related sequences to remove PCR and sequencing errors. V, D and J gene segments were assigned by aligning CDR3 sequences to IMGT reference sequences. For a sequence to be retained, at least a six-nucleotide match to both a V gene segment and a J gene segment was required. A rearrangement counted as productive if the CDR3 had no stop codons and remained in frame with V and J, and every other rearrangement counted as non-productive. CDR3 was defined according to IMGT convention as the region running from the second conserved V-encoded cysteine to the conserved J-encoded phenylalanine. Sequences without an unambiguous match to a single V gene segment were excluded from the earlier analysis of several hundred of the donors. In an earlier analysis of some 590 of the donors, V segments were called functional above 56.7% productive rearrangements and were called segregating when the between-donor standard deviation exceeded 5%. A statistical classification framework was developed to diagnose cytomegalovirus status using the catalog of TCR beta chain sequences. In a later analysis, V and J genes were assigned by comparing TCR nucleotide sequences against IMGT/GENE-DB human TR gene sequences. In a later analysis, CDR3 sequences and most-parsimonious VDJ recombination scenarios were assigned using the TCRdist pipeline. A later analysis defined each TCR beta chain by its CDR3 amino acid sequence plus V-gene family, and excluded reads lacking a unique V-gene family. In a later analysis, a few hundred highly shared, low-generation-probability nucleotide sequences were removed to address suspected cross-contamination and a sequencing artifact. In a later analysis, a clonal expansion index for each public chain was calculated from normalized within-repertoire ranks of inferred template counts. A later analysis computed generation probabilities with a VDJ recombination model fitted to out-of-frame rearrangements, and checked the results against IGoR. A later analysis scored TCR-TCR, TCR-HLA and TCR-CMV co-occurrence with hypergeometric tests, applying a repertoire-size bias correction to TCR pairs. In a later analysis, false discovery rates were estimated by permuting HLA or CMV assignments 20 times. In a later analysis, co-occurring TCRs were grouped with DBSCAN, and TCRdist sequence similarity was added when clustering was performed within HLA-allele-positive subsets. Repertoires with fewer than 30,000 or more than 120,000 public chains were left out of co-occurrence clustering, as were roughly five repertoires with anomalous nucleotide sharing. Imported from immuneACCESS, the table was reduced by TCRdb to in-frame sequences with V and J called. These copies leave out some clones; in studies compared against another copy, an unresolved V gene accounts for under half, and the cause of the remainder is not known. That table gives V, J and clone size, and the DNA gave D and trimming. The sample's own table lists 180,000 or so clones. About 0.8% of the sample is held by the ten biggest clonotypes.

In total, approximately 610 healthy bone marrow donors made up the cohort. At the time of sampling, all cohort members were nominally healthy, though unrecorded immune exposures were likely present. The donor was CMV seropositive and was included in the group of around 300 seropositive cohort members. A peripheral blood sample was provided by each donor, and peripheral blood mononuclear cells were used for TCR beta sequencing. Genomic DNA extraction from the blood cell samples was performed with the Qiagen DNeasy Blood Extraction Kit. These data are taken from a study of cytomegalovirus exposure and HLA in healthy donors (dated by TCRdb to 2015 to 2018). Regarding the complete study: An earlier analysis of approximately 590 of the donors reported 250 to 300 Gb of sequence data and 100 million to 140 million unique TCR beta sequences from roughly 200 million T cells. An early release that covered roughly 600 HLA-typed donors contained around 330 gigabases of sequencing data and around 80 million unique TCR sequences. The genetic ancestry cluster associated with self-reported Caucasian donors included roughly 84% of the 300 to 400 genotyped donors. The study aimed to test whether signatures of past pathogen exposure could be identified by cataloging public T cell receptors. The study profiled the T cell repertoires of 500 to 800 subjects by immunosequencing and related them to cytomegalovirus serostatus. Besides the first cohort of 550 to 750 subjects, a separate validation cohort made up of roughly 120 different subjects was used. To predict cytomegalovirus infection status, the study combined high-throughput TCR immunosequencing, statistical association of individual TCRs with disease status, and machine learning. To study patterns of TCR occurrence, a later analysis re-analyzed previously published TCR beta repertoires from around 660 donors and added high-resolution HLA genotyping. Rather than drawing on any new phenotypic data, the later analysis identified candidate immune exposures from TCR beta sequences and the way those sequences occurred across donors. To decide whether each TCR beta V gene segment behaved as functional or pseudogenic, an earlier analysis of over 500 of the donors relied on high-throughput TCR beta sequencing. Donor age, sex, ethnicity and CMV serostatus were collected together with the repertoire data. A later genetic analysis used genome-wide SNP genotypes for about 60% of the roughly 670 donors, treating that subset as a discovery cohort. Every discovery cohort repertoire had been produced on one sequencing platform. Both class I and class II loci were covered by HLA typing, at four-digit resolution. Typing coverage varied by locus: roughly 629-640 donors for A, B, C, DRB1 and DQB1; approximately 500 for DQA1; nearly 610 for DPA1; more than 450 for DPB1. A handful of DR-DQ haplotypes were treated as single units for association and clustering because of strong linkage in the cohort. Among 350 to 400 genotyped donors of the cohort, an average of approximately 230,000 unique TCR beta nucleotide sequences were sequenced per donor, roughly 18% of them non-productive.

General study outcomes and caveats: In a later analysis, HLA-associated TCR beta chains showed more clonal expansion and lower generation probabilities than non-associated chains that were equally common. A further reported finding was that TCR beta sequences accurately predicted the HLA-A and HLA-B alleles for most subjects in the first cohort. Assigning TCR associations to individual alleles was difficult when HLA alleles, especially DR and DQ, strongly co-occurred. The sequencing pipeline was judged likely to have produced a cluster of highly shared sequence variants as a technical artifact. A few of the identified cytomegalovirus-associated TCR beta chains were confirmed in vitro to be specific for cytomegalovirus antigens. Linkage disequilibrium might explain the correlated functional status among segregating V segments, but an unknown experimental factor could not be ruled out. Presence/absence analyses assumed roughly uniform sequencing depth across donors, an assumption that may not hold. V-gene and J-gene trimming of TCR beta chains was associated with a missense DCLRE1C variant in a later genetic analysis, and the association was replicated in an independent cohort. In a later analysis, the rate of TCR association differed among HLA loci, with DRB1 alleles having the most associated TCRs and HLA-C alleles having the fewest. CMV serostatus was the only immune exposure information available for the cohort. This cohort had only TCR beta chains sequenced, and the lack of alpha or paired-chain data limited which features could be detected. Most TCR sequences were seen in very few donors, while some public TCRs were found in many individuals. The study gave a list of about 150 TCR beta chains associated with cytomegalovirus. Some IMGT-functional V segments, including TRBV6-2 and TRBV6-3, could not be told apart with the 87-base-pair reads, so those segments were excluded. An earlier analysis of approximately 540 of the donors showed that most TCR beta V segments appeared in productive rearrangements either about 87% or about 30% of the time, which broadly matched IMGT annotations. The classifier was reported to diagnose cytomegalovirus status with high specificity and sensitivity in both the original cohort and the validation cohort. Because HLA typing was missing for some donors at each locus, association tests included only the typed subset. Most CMV-associated TCR beta chains appeared to be HLA-restricted in a later analysis, and the HLA associations seemed to be driven largely by CMV exposure. The earlier analysis of nearly 600 of the donors excluded approximately 17 rarely observed V segments, including chromosome 9 orphons, because counts were too low. In a later genetic analysis, fewer N-insertions in productive TCRs were reported among donors in an Asian-associated ancestry cluster than the roughly 700-donor mean. A later analysis reported that several top co-occurrence clusters appeared linked to parvovirus B19, influenza, CMV and Epstein-Barr virus. A later analysis associated 16,951 TCR beta sequences with specific HLA alleles at a false discovery rate of 0.05. The authors suggested that the approach could potentially be generalized to other disease states and immunological phenotypes.

The CDR3 contains 16 residues, cysteine and phenylalanine counted. Only the CDR3 region is kept as DNA, spanning 48 bases read in frame from base 1. The germline V gene supplies CDR1 SGHTA and CDR2 FQGNSA. V is cut back by 3 bases and J by 4 bases, with 10 bases in the junction unmatched. This sequence uses TRBV7-2 and TRBJ2-7; 9 junctional bases match TRBD2. Sequenced material: PBMCs. This clonotype was obtained from a woman younger than 35 in good health and CMV-seropositive. In nucleotides, the sequence is TGTGCCAGCAGCTTCGAGTCTGCGGGAGGGCCATACGAGCAGTACTTC. Its coded protein is CASSFESAGGPYEQYF.